This T cell receptor (beta chain) stems from a study of shared clonotypes between healthy human individuals. Of note for this clone: This same CDR3 is encoded by further DNA sequences in the sample.

This CDR3 comprises 14 residues. The V and J ends lost 5 bases and 1 base, in that order; junction bases with no gene match: 4. Germline V gene data show CDR1 as SGHVS and CDR2 as FNYEAQ. The assay was immunoSEQ multiplex PCR, and TCRdb's table has in-frame clones only and misses some. The sample gives 2,500,000 or so clones, more than 85% of which show up once; 0.35% to 0.45% is in the top ten. This chain connects TRBV7-6 to TRBJ2-5; 7 bases are shared with TRBD1. Specimen: naive CD4+ T cells from PBMCs. As for subset: CD45RA+ positively selected. This clonotype originated in a man between 18 and 35 years old in good health. Some clones in this sample may be carry-over from other donors' samples. The CDR3 loop is CASSPRQGQETQYF. CDR3 in DNA: TGTGCCAGCAGCCCCAGACAGGGCCAAGAGACCCAGTACTTC.